The 16 T cell receptor beta chains in this list originate from one sample, sequenced in a study of early T cells in non-severe SARS-CoV-2 infection. TCRdb fed the 5' RACE reads into MiXCR, producing one record per CDR3 protein. In the table there are 80,000 or so distinct CDR3 sequences, more than 5% of which are singletons. Sequencing was carried out using whole blood. All receptors come from an adult who was a healthcare worker with PCR-confirmed SARS-CoV-2 infection or an uninfected control (not recorded which).

The chain uses TRBV10-3 and TRBJ1-3; D is perhaps TRBD1 (6 bases). The ends were cut back, 11 bases at V and 3 bases at J, with 14 bases in the middle. Germline CDR1 ENHRY, CDR2 SYGVKD. The CDR3 consists of 13 residues. The CDR3 region has the DNA TGTGCCGCCGGGGGGCTTCTTGGAAACACCATATATTTT. Its translation is CAAGGLLGNTIYF.

This clonotype occurred many times. The CDR3 DNA reads TGTGCCAGCAGCCAAGCAGGTCAGAGTAAGCAGTTCTTC. Translated, it gives CASSQAGQSKQFF. The genes are TRBV14 and TRBJ2-1; D remains unclear. Germline CDR1 is SGHDN and CDR2 is FVKESK. V was trimmed by 1 base and J by 11 bases, leaving 12 bases between them. CDR3 size: 13 residues.

This clonotype occurred many times. This chain links TRBV7-2 with TRBJ2-3, with no clear D. Germline CDR1 reads SGHTA; CDR2 reads FQGNSA. The germline V and J ends were trimmed by 5 bases and 6 bases, with 15 bases remaining between them. The CDR3 length is 14 residues. In nucleotides, the CDR3 is TGTGCCAGCAGCCCTGGACCAGCCTCGGATACGCAGTATTTT. It encodes CASSPGPASDTQYF. Full variable domain (missing parts from reference TRBV7-2 and TRBJ2-3): GAGVSQSPSNKVTEKGKDVELRCDPISGHTALYWYRQSLGQGLEFLIYFQGNSAPDKSGLPSDRFSAERTGGSVSTLTIQRTQQEDSAVYLCASSPGPASDTQYFGPGTRLTVL.

J is TRBJ2-1 and V is TRBV3-1; D is possibly TRBD2 (6 bases). Looked up from germline, CDR1 is LGHDT and CDR2 is YNNKEL (reference sequence). This CDR3 comprises 17 residues. V was cut by 4 bases and J by 8 bases, with 24 bases left in between. For the CDR3, the DNA is TGTGCCAGCAGCCCCCCTCTTTTTTGGGGGTCGGGGGATGAGCAGTTCTTC. Translation: CASSPPLFWGSGDEQFF.

This clonotype was detected ten times or more. The V and J genes are TRBV4-3 and TRBJ2-1; no definite D call. Trimming pared 0 bases from V and 3 bases from J, leaving 12 bases between. Looked up from germline, CDR1 is LGHNA and CDR2 is YSLEER. The CDR3 covers 16 residues. The CDR3 reads CASSQEPRSNYNEQFF. CDR3 sequence (DNA): TGCGCCAGCAGCCAAGAACCGCGGTCCAACTACAATGAGCAGTTCTTC.

The CDR3 DNA is TGTGCAGAAAGGAGGGACTTTGACTACAATGAGCAGTTCTTC. Protein product: CAERRDFDYNEQFF. This chain joins TRBV21-1 and TRBJ2-1; TRBD2 was called by the table and not checked on the DNA. TRBV21-1 counts as a pseudogene. The CDR3 contains 14 residues.

This chain connects TRBV4-1 to TRBJ2-5; TRBD1 might be the D (6 bases). Per germline, CDR1 MGHRA and CDR2 YSYEKL. This CDR3 has 15 amino acids. V was cut by 0 bases and J by 4 bases, with 12 bases left in between. The DNA for the CDR3 is TGCGCCAGCAGCCAAGATGCCAGGGGAAGAGAGACCCAGTACTTC. Its translation is CASSQDARGRETQYF.

At least ten counts were recorded for this clonotype. The chain couples TRBV6-2 or TRBV6-3 to TRBJ2-5; the D gene is possibly TRBD2 (5 bases). Germline values: CDR1 MNHEY, CDR2 SVGEGT. The CDR3 runs 14 residues. The V end was cut by 5 bases, the J end by 4 bases, with 14 bases between. The CDR3 is CASSNQQRRETQYF. In nucleotides, the CDR3 is TGTGCCAGCAGTAACCAGCAGCGGAGAGAGACCCAGTACTTC.

This clonotype came up many times. The V and J genes are TRBV11-2 and TRBJ2-7; D might be TRBD2 (6 bases). The germline V gene encodes CDR1 SGHAT and CDR2 FQNNGV. The CDR3 is made up of 14 amino acids. Trimming took off 5 bases at V and 3 bases at J, with 14 bases between the two ends. CDR3 coding DNA: TGTGCCAGCAGCCCTAGTTCGGGACTCTACGAGCAGTACTTC. This translates into CASSPSSGLYEQYF.

This clonotype occurred a few times. V usage is TRBV7-9 and J usage is TRBJ1-2; unclear D gene. The V gene's germline CDR1 is SEHNR and CDR2 FQNEAQ (reference sequence). The CDR3 covers 16 residues. V was shortened by 5 bases and J by 1 base, with 17 bases between the two germline ends. In nucleotides, the CDR3 is TGTGCCAGCAGCACCACCAGGCAGCCATTTAACTATGGCTACACCTTC. This gives the protein CASSTTRQPFNYGYTF.

This clonotype was picked up many times. CDR3 residues: CASSVAPTSSYEQYF. CDR3 sequence (DNA): TGTGCCAGCAGCGTAGCCCCTACTAGCTCCTACGAGCAGTACTTC. The chain has TRBV9 and TRBJ2-7; TRBD2 might be the D (5 bases). V dropped 0 bases and J dropped 0 bases, with 10 bases sitting between them. This CDR3 region has 15 residues. The germline gives CDR1 SGDLS, CDR2 YYNGEE. Using reference TRBV9 and TRBJ2-7 for the parts outside the CDR3, the full variable domain is DSGVTQTPKHLITATGQRVTLRCSPRSGDLSVYWYQQSLDQGLQFLIQYYNGEERAKGNILERFSAQQFPDLHSELNLSSLELGDSALYFCASSVAPTSSYEQYFGPGTRLTVT.

This clonotype was counted ten times or more. This rearrangement joins TRBV27 to TRBJ2-7, with D possibly TRBD1 on 6 matching bases. CDR1 is MNHEY and CDR2 is SMNVEV in the germline V gene (reference sequence). Trimming removed 1 base from V and 4 bases from J, with 14 bases in between. This CDR3 has 15 amino acids. The CDR3 DNA follows: TGTGCCAGCAGTTTATTTCTGGGGGCGCCGTACGAGCAGTACTTC. Amino acids: CASSLFLGAPYEQYF.

This clonotype occurred a few times. V usage is TRBV3-1 and J usage is TRBJ2-3, with TRBD2 matching over 10 bases. There are 15 residues in the CDR3. Trimming removed 4 bases from V and 4 bases from J; junction bases left unmatched: 5. Germline CDR1 reads LGHDT; CDR2 reads YNNKEL (reference sequence). The CDR3 bases are TGTGCCAGCAGCCGTACTAGCGGGGTGGCAGATACGCAGTATTTT. Its protein product is CASSRTSGVADTQYF.

This clonotype was seen many times. The gene calls are TRBV9 and TRBJ2-5; weak D call: TRBD1 (5 bases). Between the trimmed V and J ends, which lost 0 bases and 4 bases, there was a span of 13 bases. The CDR3 extends over 15 amino acids. Per the germline V gene, CDR1 is SGDLS and CDR2 is YYNGEE. The CDR3 coding sequence is TGTGCCAGCAGCGTAGCGTCCAGGGTCCCAGAGACCCAGTACTTC. Amino acid sequence: CASSVASRVPETQYF.

This clonotype was found many times. The chain couples TRBV14 to TRBJ1-1; tentative D call: TRBD1 (6 bases). Between the trimmed V and J ends, which lost 4 bases and 12 bases, there was a span of 21 bases. Germline CDR1 reads SGHDN; CDR2 reads FVKESK. The length of the CDR3 is 14 residues. CDR3 loop: CASSPQQGGRKTFF. The CDR3 DNA reads as TGTGCCAGCAGCCCGCAACAGGGAGGGCGTAAGACTTTCTTT.

This clonotype was counted ten times or more. The chain uses TRBV19 and TRBJ2-4; TRBD1 matches 11 bases. Per the germline V gene, CDR1 is LNHDA and CDR2 is SQIVND (reference sequence). CDR3 length equals 18 residues. The V gene end was trimmed by 4 bases and the J gene end by 1 base; junction bases not matched to a gene: 9. DNA for the CDR3: TGTGCCAGTAGTAGATCCGGGACAGGGGGATCGGCCAAAAACATTCAGTACTTC. Translation gives CASSRSGTGGSAKNIQYF.